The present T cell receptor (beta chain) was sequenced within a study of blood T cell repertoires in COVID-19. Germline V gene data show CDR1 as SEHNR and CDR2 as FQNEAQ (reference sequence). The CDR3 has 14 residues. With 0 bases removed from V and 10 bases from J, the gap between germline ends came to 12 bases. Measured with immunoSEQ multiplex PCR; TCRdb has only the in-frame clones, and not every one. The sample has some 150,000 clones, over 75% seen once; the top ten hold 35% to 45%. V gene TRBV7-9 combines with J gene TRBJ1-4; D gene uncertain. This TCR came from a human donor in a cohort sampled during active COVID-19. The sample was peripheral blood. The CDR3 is CASSLARVGGKLFF. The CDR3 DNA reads TGTGCCAGCAGCTTAGCGCGGGTGGGCGGAAAACTGTTTTTT.